This entry lists 25 T cell receptor beta chains sequenced from one sample in a study of cytomegalovirus exposure and HLA in healthy donors. Both 60 Vbeta primers and 13 Jbeta primers went into the PCR. Profiled with immunoSEQ multiplex PCR; TCRdb holds only in-frame clones, not every one. The table lists 110,000 to 150,000 clones, 77% of them singletons. The source material was PBMCs. These TCRs come from a male donor in good health and CMV-seronegative.

This rearrangement joins TRBV4-2 to TRBJ2-1, with 8 positions matching TRBD1. Germline V lookup: CDR1 LGHNA, CDR2 YNFKEQ. The CDR3 covers 17 residues. V dropped 0 bases and J dropped 6; count of bases not matched to a gene: 10. Written as DNA, the CDR3 is TGTGCCAGCAGCCAAGATCGAACACAGGGGGGTATCAATGAGCAGTTCTTC. As protein: CASSQDRTQGGINEQFF.

The CDR3 sequence is CASSRRSGGTYNEQFF. CDR3 sequence (DNA): TGTGCCAGCAGCCGCAGGAGCGGGGGGACTTACAATGAGCAGTTCTTC. This chain links TRBV7-3 with TRBJ2-1, with 9 bases matching TRBD2. CDR1 SGHTA and CDR2 FQGTGA come from the germline V gene. After removal of 5 bases from V and 4 bases from J, the junction contained 9 bases not matched to a gene. The CDR3 has 16 residues.

This chain links TRBV2 with TRBJ1-3; unclear D gene. Germline V gives CDR1 SNHLY, CDR2 FYNNEI. V was trimmed by 6 bases and J by 0 bases, leaving 12 bases between them. The CDR3 length is 15 residues. DNA for the CDR3: TGTGCCAGCAGAAGGGAGCAGTCCTCTGGAAACACCATATATTTT. Translating it yields CASRREQSSGNTIYF.

Regarding this clone: One end of the junction varies from germline; a read error may be responsible. This chain joins TRBV2 and TRBJ2-5, with 10 nucleotides matching TRBD2. The length of the CDR3 is 16 residues. CDR1 and CDR2 (germline): SNHLY, FYNNEI. CDR3 coding DNA: TGTGCCAGCACTGAAGCGGCTAGCGGGAGACAGGAGACCCAGTACTTC. It translates to CASTEAASGRQETQYF.

A single count supports this clone. The CDR3 sequence: CASSYYGSNTGELFF. CDR3 nucleotide sequence: TGTGCCAGCAGTTACTACGGGTCCAACACCGGGGAGCTGTTTTTT. The V call is TRBV6-5, the J call TRBJ2-2, with D unresolved. With 1 base removed from V and 2 bases from J, the gap between germline ends came to 8 bases. The CDR3 is 15 amino acids. CDR1 and CDR2 (germline): MNHEY, SVGAGI.

V usage is TRBV27 and J usage is TRBJ1-5; possible D gene TRBD1, 6 bases. The CDR3 length is 14 residues. In germline, CDR1 is MNHEY, CDR2 SMNVEV (reference sequence). V lost 5 bases and J lost 3, with 11 bases in between. CDR3 in DNA: TGTGCCAGCAGTGCCGGGACACCCAATCAGCCCCAGCATTTT. This codes for CASSAGTPNQPQHF.

This clone was counted between two and nine times. The rearrangement uses TRBV4-1 and TRBJ2-4; D perhaps matches TRBD1 (6 bases). The CDR3 is 16 amino acids. V lost 0 bases, J lost 9 bases, and 18 bases lay in between. CDR1 and CDR2 (germline): MGHRA, YSYEKL. CDR3 bases: TGCGCCAGCAGCCAAGACAGGGGTGAGGGACGGAGCATTCAGTACTTC. It yields the protein CASSQDRGEGRSIQYF.

V usage is TRBV11-2 and J usage is TRBJ1-2; D gene uncertain. The germline V gene encodes CDR1 SGHAT and CDR2 FQNNGV. V lost 1 base to trimming and J lost 0 bases, with 12 bases between them. The CDR3 runs 16 residues. CDR3: CASSLVASASNYGYTF. The CDR3, as DNA: TGTGCCAGCAGCTTAGTAGCGTCAGCTTCTAACTATGGCTACACCTTC. Drawing the rest from reference TRBV11-2 and TRBJ1-2, the complete variable domain is EAGVAQSPRYKIIEKRQSVAFWCNPISGHATLYWYQQILGQGPKLLIQFQNNGVVDDSQLPKDRFSAERLKGVDSTLKIQPAKLEDSAVYLCASSLVASASNYGYTFGSGTRLTVV.

This clone came up once. The genes are TRBV2 and TRBJ2-6, with 7 bases identical to TRBD2. CDR3 length: 15 residues. The V gene's germline CDR1 is SNHLY and CDR2 FYNNEI. Unmatched junction bases numbered 4, after V lost 8 bases and J lost 0 bases. CDR3 sequence reads: CASLREVSGANVLTF. The CDR3, as DNA: TGTGCCAGCCTCCGGGAGGTCTCTGGGGCCAACGTCCTGACTTTC. The full variable domain, with the rest looked up from reference TRBV2 and TRBJ2-6, is EPEVTQTPSHQVTQMGQEVILRCVPISNHLYFYWYRQILGQKVEFLVSFYNNEISEKSEIFDDQFSVERPDGSNFTLKIRSTKLEDSAMYFCASLREVSGANVLTFGAGSRLTVL.

V and J are TRBV5-6 and TRBJ1-2; no firm D call. With 2 bases removed from V and 4 bases from J, the gap between germline ends came to 6 bases. Germline CDR1 SGHDT, CDR2 YYEEEE. The CDR3 length is 12 residues. The CDR3 spells CASSLQRYGYTF. Here the CDR3 DNA reads TGTGCCAGCAGCTTACAACGCTATGGCTACACCTTC.

The chain combines TRBV5-6 with TRBJ1-3; TRBD1 matches 8 bases. Germline V gene lookup returns CDR1 SGHDT and CDR2 YYEEEE. Trimming removed 7 bases from V and 2 bases from J; junction bases left unmatched: 14. There are 17 residues in the CDR3. In nucleotides, the CDR3 is TGTGCCAGCCACTATTCAACCGGGACAGGACCTGGAAACACCATATATTTT. Translated: CASHYSTGTGPGNTIYF. Complete variable domain (other parts from reference TRBV5-6 and TRBJ1-3): DAGVTQSPTHLIKTRGQQVTLRCSPKSGHDTVSWYQQALGQGPQFIFQYYEEEERQRGNFPDRFSGHQFPNYSSELNVNALLLGDSALYLCASHYSTGTGPGNTIYFGEGSWLTVV.

V usage is TRBV11-2 and J usage is TRBJ1-1; D is uncertain. CDR3 length: 13 residues. Trimming removed 6 bases from V and 1 base from J, with 9 bases in between. Germline CDR1 SGHAT, CDR2 FQNNGV. The CDR3 DNA sequence: TGTGCCAGCAGGGTGGGCAGGAACACTGAAGCTTTCTTT. This translates into CASRVGRNTEAFF.

In its sample, this clone was seen once. This chain connects TRBV7-2 to TRBJ2-7; possibly TRBD2 for D (5 bases). The V gene's germline CDR1 is SGHTA and CDR2 FQGNSA. V was trimmed by 4 bases and J by 7 bases, leaving 17 bases between them. CDR3 length: 14 residues. The CDR3 DNA reads as TGTGCCAGCAGCTCCCGGACTTCCCCCCCGGAGCAGTACTTC. Protein product: CASSSRTSPPEQYF.

V and J are TRBV7-8 and TRBJ2-2; D may be TRBD1 (5 bases). The germline CDR1 and CDR2 sequences are SGHVS and FQNEAQ. The CDR3 contains 15 residues. V was clipped by 3 bases and J by 4 bases, with 12 bases between them. CDR3 region: CASSFFQGGTGELFF. The CDR3 DNA reads as TGTGCCAGCAGCTTCTTCCAGGGCGGCACCGGGGAGCTGTTTTTT.

For this clone: Within the sample, other DNA sequences also encode this same CDR3. The V call is TRBV9, the J call TRBJ2-2; tentatively, D is TRBD2 (6 bases). In germline, CDR1 is SGDLS, CDR2 YYNGEE. The V end lost 0 bases, the J end lost 5 bases, and 8 bases lay between the germline ends. CDR3 length: 14 amino acids. The CDR3 DNA reads TGTGCCAGCAGCGTAGTAGCGGCTACCGGGGAGCTGTTTTTT. As protein: CASSVVAATGELFF.

DNA for the CDR3: TGTGCCAGCAGCCCGATACAGGGAAGCACAGATACGCAGTATTTT. Its translation: CASSPIQGSTDTQYF. V is TRBV7-9 and J is TRBJ2-3; a possible D gene is TRBD1 (6 bases). The CDR3 spans 15 residues. V was shortened by 5 bases and J by 0 bases, with 12 bases between the two germline ends. Germline V gene sequence: CDR1 SEHNR, CDR2 FQNEAQ (reference sequence).

The V gene is TRBV4-1, the J gene TRBJ2-3; tentatively, D is TRBD2 (5 bases). V lost 1 base to trimming and J lost 1 base, with 12 bases between them. There are 16 residues in the CDR3. CDR1 and CDR2 (germline): MGHRA, YSYEKL. For the CDR3, the DNA is TGCGCCAGCAGCCAAGTGGCGGGTGTTGGCACAGATACGCAGTATTTT. It translates to CASSQVAGVGTDTQYF.

This clone was detected a few times. The chain recombines TRBV6-5 with TRBJ2-1; D may be TRBD2 (5 bases). The CDR3 is made up of 15 amino acids. The germline V and J ends were trimmed by 0 bases and 2 bases, with 8 bases remaining between them. CDR1 MNHEY and CDR2 SVGAGI come from the germline V gene. CDR3 in DNA: TGTGCCAGCAGTTACTCTGGAGGCCCCTACAATGAGCAGTTCTTC. Protein product: CASSYSGGPYNEQFF.

V and J are TRBV5-1 and TRBJ2-1, with 8 bases matching TRBD2. Germline V gene data show CDR1 as SGHRS and CDR2 as YFSETQ. This CDR3 comprises 16 residues. With 0 bases clipped from V and 6 bases from J, the junction kept 8 bases outside the gene matches. DNA for the CDR3: TGCGCCAGCAGCTTGGTAGGTAGCGGGATAGGCAATGAGCAGTTCTTC. It specifies CASSLVGSGIGNEQFF.

This chain uses TRBV27 with TRBJ2-1, with 8 positions matching TRBD2. Germline CDR1 is MNHEY and CDR2 is SMNVEV (reference sequence). The V segment lost 3 bases and the J segment 7 bases; nucleotides outside the gene matches: 8. The CDR3 runs to 15 residues. The CDR3 nucleotides read TGTGCCAGCAGTTTGCGGCCGCGGGGGGAGAATGAGCAGTTCTTC. Translation gives CASSLRPRGENEQFF.

CDR3 coding DNA: TGTGCCAGTAGTATAGATTTTCGGACAGGGGGCCAAGAGACCCAGTACTTC. Translated, it gives CASSIDFRTGGQETQYF. The chain couples TRBV19 to TRBJ2-5, with 10 nucleotides matching TRBD1. The CDR3 has 17 amino acids. V trimming: 0 bases; J trimming: 1 base; junction bases outside the gene matches: 5. CDR1 is LNHDA and CDR2 is SQIVND in the germline V gene (reference sequence).

CDR3 protein: CASSPGAETQYF. CDR3 coding DNA: TGTGCCAGCAGCCCAGGGGCAGAGACCCAGTACTTC. The V call is TRBV7-2, the J call TRBJ2-5, with D perhaps TRBD1 (6 bases). CDR3 length: 12 residues. From germline, CDR1 is SGHTA and CDR2 FQGNSA. Trimming pared 5 bases from V and 4 bases from J, leaving 8 bases between. Complete variable domain (other parts from reference TRBV7-2 and TRBJ2-5): GAGVSQSPSNKVTEKGKDVELRCDPISGHTALYWYRQSLGQGLEFLIYFQGNSAPDKSGLPSDRFSAERTGGSVSTLTIQRTQQEDSAVYLCASSPGAETQYFGPGTRLLVL.

V and J are TRBV11-2 and TRBJ2-5, with D perhaps TRBD2 (5 bases). The ends were cut back, 1 base at V and 5 bases at J, with 14 bases in the middle. Looked up from germline, CDR1 is SGHAT and CDR2 is FQNNGV. The CDR3 has 15 residues. This CDR3 is CASSLGGRGAETQYF. CDR3 DNA: TGTGCCAGCAGCTTAGGTGGTCGGGGAGCGGAGACCCAGTACTTC.

The CDR3 protein is CASSLGREAFF. The CDR3, as DNA: TGTGCCAGCAGTTTAGGCAGGGAAGCTTTCTTT. The rearrangement links TRBV27 to TRBJ1-1; D uncertain. The V end was cut by 2 bases, the J end by 8 bases, with 6 bases between. Germline CDR1 and CDR2: MNHEY and SMNVEV (reference sequence). The CDR3 consists of 11 residues.

The chain couples TRBV5-1 to TRBJ1-1, with D perhaps matching TRBD1 (6 bases). The V and J ends lost 4 bases and 1 base respectively, with 11 bases between them. The CDR3 runs to 14 residues. Per germline, CDR1 SGHRS and CDR2 YFSETQ. CDR3 region: CASSVDSWNTEAFF. The CDR3 DNA reads as TGCGCCAGCAGCGTGGACAGCTGGAACACTGAAGCTTTCTTT.